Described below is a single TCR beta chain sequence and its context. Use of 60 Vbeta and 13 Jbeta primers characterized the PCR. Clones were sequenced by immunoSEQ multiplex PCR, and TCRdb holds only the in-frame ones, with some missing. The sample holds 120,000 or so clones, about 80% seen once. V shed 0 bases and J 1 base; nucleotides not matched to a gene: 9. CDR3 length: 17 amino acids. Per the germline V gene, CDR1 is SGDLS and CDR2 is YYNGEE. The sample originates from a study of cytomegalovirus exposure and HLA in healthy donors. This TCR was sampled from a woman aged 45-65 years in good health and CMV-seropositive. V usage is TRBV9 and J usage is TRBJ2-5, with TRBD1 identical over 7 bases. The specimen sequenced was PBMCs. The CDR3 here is CASSVARGRIGQETQYF. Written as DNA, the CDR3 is TGTGCCAGCAGCGTAGCAAGGGGGCGAATAGGCCAAGAGACCCAGTACTTC.